This TCR beta chain appears in the sequencing data of a study of cytomegalovirus exposure and HLA in healthy donors. The CDR3 runs 15 residues. Germline V CDR1 and CDR2: LGHNA, YSLEER. V was pared by 0 bases and J by 0 bases, with 6 bases between. Concerning this clone: Its antigen is undetermined.

Overall study findings and caveats: According to reports, the classifier identified cytomegalovirus status with high specificity and sensitivity. According to the study, around 180 TCR beta chains were cytomegalovirus-associated. The only immune exposure information that was available was CMV serostatus. A missense DCLRE1C variant was associated with V- and J-gene trimming of TCR beta chains in a later analysis, and an independent cohort replicated the association.

This PCR relied on a set of 60 Vbeta primers and 13 Jbeta primers. Assay used: immunoSEQ multiplex PCR; TCRdb lists only in-frame clones, some missing. The table has fewer than 100,000 clones, over 65% seen once. The receptor's source is a woman aged 55-69 years in good health and CMV-seronegative. The rearrangement uses TRBV4-3 and TRBJ1-5; D is unresolved. Source material: PBMCs. CDR3 coding DNA: TGCGCCAGCAGCCAAGATCGGGGTAGCAATCAGCCCCAGCATTTT. Protein: CASSQDRGSNQPQHF.